This T cell receptor (beta chain) was obtained from a study of blood T cell repertoires in COVID-19. Study-wide background: Samples came from the United States, Italy and Spain, spanning acute and convalescent COVID-19. T cells, B-cell-depleted T cells, or PBMCs provided the cDNA or gDNA that served as material.

Seattle-derived patients entered the study during active infection and were followed longitudinally. Per the authors' pipeline: Amplification of reference gene primers provided the estimated nucleated cell counts. Measured with immunoSEQ multiplex PCR; TCRdb has only the in-frame clones, and not every one. V, J and clone size were drawn from that table, and D and trimming were deduced from the DNA. The sample includes 50,000 or so clones, approximately 95% seen only once; the top ten take roughly 1%. The CDR3 consists of 15 residues. Germline trimming cut 2 bases from V and 3 bases from J; bases unmatched to any gene: 1. Germline CDR1 is LGHNA and CDR2 is YNFKEQ.

V and J are TRBV4-2 and TRBJ2-2, with 9 bases that match TRBD1. Sample: peripheral blood. This sequence originates from a man aged 60 to 69 with COVID-19, enrolled during active disease. The CDR3 region has the DNA TGTGCCAGCAGCCAAAGGGACAGGGACACCGGGGAGCTGTTTTTT. It specifies CASSQRDRDTGELFF.